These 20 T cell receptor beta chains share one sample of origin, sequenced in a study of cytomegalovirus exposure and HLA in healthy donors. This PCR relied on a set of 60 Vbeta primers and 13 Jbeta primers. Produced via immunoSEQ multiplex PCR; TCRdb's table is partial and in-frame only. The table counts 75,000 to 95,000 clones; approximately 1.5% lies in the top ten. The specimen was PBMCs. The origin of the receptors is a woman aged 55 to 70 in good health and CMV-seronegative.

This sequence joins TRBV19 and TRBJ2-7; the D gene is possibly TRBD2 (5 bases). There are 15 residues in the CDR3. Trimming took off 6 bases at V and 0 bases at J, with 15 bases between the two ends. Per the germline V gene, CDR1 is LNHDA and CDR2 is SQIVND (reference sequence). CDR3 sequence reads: CASRAWAGHSYEQYF. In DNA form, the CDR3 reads TGTGCCAGTAGGGCGTGGGCGGGTCACTCCTACGAGCAGTACTTC.

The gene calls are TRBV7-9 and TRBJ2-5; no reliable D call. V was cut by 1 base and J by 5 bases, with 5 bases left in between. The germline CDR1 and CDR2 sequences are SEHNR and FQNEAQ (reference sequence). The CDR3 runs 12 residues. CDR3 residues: CASSLVSETQYF. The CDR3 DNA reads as TGTGCCAGCAGCTTAGTCTCGGAGACCCAGTACTTC. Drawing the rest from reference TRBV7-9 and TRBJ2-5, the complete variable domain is DTGVSQNPRHKITKRGQNVTFRCDPISEHNRLYWYRQTLGQGPEFLTYFQNEAQLEKSRLLSDRFSAERPKGSFSTLEIQRTEQGDSAMYLCASSLVSETQYFGPGTRLLVL.

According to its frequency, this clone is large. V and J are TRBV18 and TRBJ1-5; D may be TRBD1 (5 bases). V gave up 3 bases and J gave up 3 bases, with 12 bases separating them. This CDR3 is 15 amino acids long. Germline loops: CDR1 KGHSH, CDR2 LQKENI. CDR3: CASSPEGPTNQPQHF. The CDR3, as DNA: TGTGCCAGCTCACCGGAGGGACCAACCAATCAGCCCCAGCATTTT.

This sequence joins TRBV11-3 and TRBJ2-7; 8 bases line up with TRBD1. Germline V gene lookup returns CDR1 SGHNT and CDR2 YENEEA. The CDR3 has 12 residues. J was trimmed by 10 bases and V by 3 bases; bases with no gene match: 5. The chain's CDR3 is CASSLKTGDQYF. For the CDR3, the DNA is TGTGCCAGCAGCTTGAAGACAGGGGACCAGTACTTC.

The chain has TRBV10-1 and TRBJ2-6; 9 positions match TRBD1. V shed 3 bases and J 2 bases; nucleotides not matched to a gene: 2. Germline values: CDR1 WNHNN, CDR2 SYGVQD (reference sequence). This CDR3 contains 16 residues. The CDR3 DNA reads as TGCGCCAGCAGTGAAACAGGGGGCACTGGGGCCAACGTCCTGACTTTC. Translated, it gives CASSETGGTGANVLTF.

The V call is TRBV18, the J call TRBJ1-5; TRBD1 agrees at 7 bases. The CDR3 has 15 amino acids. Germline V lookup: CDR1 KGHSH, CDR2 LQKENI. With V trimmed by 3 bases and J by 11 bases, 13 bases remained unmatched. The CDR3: CASSPTTGMGSTQHF. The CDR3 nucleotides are TGTGCCAGCTCACCCACGACAGGGATGGGTTCGACCCAGCATTTT.

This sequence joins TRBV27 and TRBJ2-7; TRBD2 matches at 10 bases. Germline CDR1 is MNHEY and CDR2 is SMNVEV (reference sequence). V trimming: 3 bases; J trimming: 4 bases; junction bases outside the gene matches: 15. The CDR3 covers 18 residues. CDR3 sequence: CASSFGRISGRLKYEQYF. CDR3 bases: TGTGCCAGCAGTTTCGGCCGCATTAGCGGGAGGCTGAAATACGAGCAGTACTTC.

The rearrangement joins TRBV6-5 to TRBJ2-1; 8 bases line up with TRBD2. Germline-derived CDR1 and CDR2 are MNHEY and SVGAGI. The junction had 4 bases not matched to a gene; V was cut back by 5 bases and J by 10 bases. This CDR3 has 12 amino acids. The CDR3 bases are TGTGCCAGCAGTAGGGGCGGGAGGGAGCAGTTCTTC. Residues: CASSRGGREQFF.

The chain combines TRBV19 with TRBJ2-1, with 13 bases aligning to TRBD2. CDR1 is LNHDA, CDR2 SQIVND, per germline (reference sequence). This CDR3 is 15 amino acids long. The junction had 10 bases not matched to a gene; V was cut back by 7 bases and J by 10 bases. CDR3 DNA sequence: TGTGCCAGTAATTTAGGACTAGCGGGAGATAGGGAGCAGTTCTTC. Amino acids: CASNLGLAGDREQFF.

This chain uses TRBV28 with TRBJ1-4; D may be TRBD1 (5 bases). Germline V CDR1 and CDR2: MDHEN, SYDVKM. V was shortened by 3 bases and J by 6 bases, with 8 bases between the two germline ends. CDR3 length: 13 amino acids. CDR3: CASSFGGDEKLFF. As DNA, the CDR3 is TGTGCCAGCAGTTTCGGGGGGGATGAAAAACTGTTTTTT.

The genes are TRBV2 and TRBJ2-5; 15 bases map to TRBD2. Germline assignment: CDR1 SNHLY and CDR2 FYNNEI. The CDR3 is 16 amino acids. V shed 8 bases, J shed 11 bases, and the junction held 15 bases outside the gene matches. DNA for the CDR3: TGTGCCAGCTGGACTAGCGGGAGGGCCTCTTTGGACGGGCAGTACTTC. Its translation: CASWTSGRASLDGQYF.

The CDR3 spells CASSPIQVGGRNEQFF. In nucleotides, the CDR3 is TGCGCCAGCAGTCCCATTCAGGTCGGGGGGCGGAATGAGCAGTTCTTC. The V gene is TRBV5-1, the J gene TRBJ2-1; a possible D gene is TRBD2 (7 bases). The CDR3 has 16 residues. Trimming cost V 5 bases and J 7 bases, with 22 bases left between them. CDR1 is SGHRS and CDR2 is YFSETQ in the germline V gene.

CDR3 in DNA: TGCGCCAGCAGCTTTAGGGGACAAGAGACCCAGTACTTC. This gives the protein CASSFRGQETQYF. The gene calls are TRBV5-1 and TRBJ2-5, with D perhaps TRBD1 (5 bases). This CDR3 is built from 13 residues. V lost 2 bases, J lost 2 bases, and 7 bases lay in between. Per germline, CDR1 SGHRS and CDR2 YFSETQ.

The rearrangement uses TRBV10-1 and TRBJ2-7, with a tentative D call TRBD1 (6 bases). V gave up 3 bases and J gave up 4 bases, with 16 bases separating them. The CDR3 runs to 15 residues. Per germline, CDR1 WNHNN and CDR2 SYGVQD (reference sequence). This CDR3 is CASSDQQQGRYEQYF. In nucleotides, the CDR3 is TGCGCCAGCAGTGACCAACAACAGGGACGGTACGAGCAGTACTTC.

CDR3 residues: CASSGTGGSQPQHF. The CDR3 region has the DNA TGTGCCAGCAGCGGGACCGGGGGGAGTCAGCCCCAGCATTTT. The rearrangement joins TRBV9 to TRBJ1-5; a weak D match, TRBD1 (5 bases). The CDR3 length is 14 residues. V shed 3 bases and J shed 6 bases, with 13 bases lying between them. The germline CDR1 and CDR2 sequences are SGDLS and YYNGEE. The whole variable domain, filled in from reference TRBV9 and TRBJ1-5, reads DSGVTQTPKHLITATGQRVTLRCSPRSGDLSVYWYQQSLDQGLQFLIQYYNGEERAKGNILERFSAQQFPDLHSELNLSSLELGDSALYFCASSGTGGSQPQHFGDGTRLSIL.

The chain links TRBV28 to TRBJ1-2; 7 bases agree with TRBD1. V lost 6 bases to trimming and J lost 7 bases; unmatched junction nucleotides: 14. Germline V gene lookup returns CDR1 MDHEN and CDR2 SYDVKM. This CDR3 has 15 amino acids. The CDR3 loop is CASSLTGDRVRGYTF. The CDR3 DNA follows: TGTGCCAGCAGCCTTACAGGGGATAGGGTCCGTGGCTACACCTTC.

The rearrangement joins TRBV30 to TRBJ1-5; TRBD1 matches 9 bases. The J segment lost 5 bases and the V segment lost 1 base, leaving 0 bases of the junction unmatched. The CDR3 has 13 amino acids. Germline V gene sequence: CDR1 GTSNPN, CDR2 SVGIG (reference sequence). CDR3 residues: CAWSGTGDQPQHF. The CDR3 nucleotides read TGTGCCTGGAGTGGGACAGGGGATCAGCCCCAGCATTTT.

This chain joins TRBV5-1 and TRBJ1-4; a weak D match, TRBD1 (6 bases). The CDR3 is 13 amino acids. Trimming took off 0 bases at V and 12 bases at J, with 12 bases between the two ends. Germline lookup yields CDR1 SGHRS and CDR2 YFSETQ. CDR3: CASSLADSVELFF. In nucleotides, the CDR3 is TGCGCCAGCAGCTTGGCGGACAGTGTTGAACTGTTTTTT.

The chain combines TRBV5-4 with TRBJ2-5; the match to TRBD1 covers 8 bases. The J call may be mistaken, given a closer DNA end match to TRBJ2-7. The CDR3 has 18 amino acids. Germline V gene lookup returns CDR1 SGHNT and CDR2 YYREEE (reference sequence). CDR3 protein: CASSGSLGTGAASYEQYF. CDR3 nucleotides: TGTGCCAGCAGCGGGAGCCTGGGGACAGGCGCCGCTTCCTACGAGCAGTACTTC.

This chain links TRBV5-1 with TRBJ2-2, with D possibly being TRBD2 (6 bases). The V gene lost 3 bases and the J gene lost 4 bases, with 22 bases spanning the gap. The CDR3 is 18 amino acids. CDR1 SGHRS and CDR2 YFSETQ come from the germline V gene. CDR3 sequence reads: CASSSSRDSIRGTGELFF. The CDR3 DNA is TGCGCCAGCAGCTCGTCCCGGGACTCGATTAGGGGCACCGGGGAGCTGTTTTTT.